One and the same sample provided the 21 T cell receptor beta chains below, sequenced in a study of CD4 T cells in relation to SARS-CoV-2 and coronaviruses. TCRdb's table, derived via immunoSEQ multiplex PCR, lists solely in-frame clones and lacks some. The sample records 25,000 or so clones, 75% to 80% being singletons. The unexposed donors gave CD4+ T cells in about 2011-2018, prior to COVID-19. Isolation of CD4+ T cells took place after around 11 days in culture. These receptors have no identified antigens. The sequenced material came from CD4+ T cells from PBMCs, cultured in vitro. The receptors originated from a human donor in good health.

The CDR3, as DNA: TGTGCCAGCAGCCAGGAGATAGGGGCAGCGGGAGTGGATACGCAGTATTTT. It is translated as CASSQEIGAAGVDTQYF. The genes are TRBV3-1 (or the pseudogene TRBV3-2) and TRBJ2-3; 8 bases map to TRBD2. Germline CDR1 LGHDT, CDR2 YNNKEL (reference sequence). CDR3 length: 17 residues. The V segment lost 3 bases and the J segment 6 bases; nucleotides outside the gene matches: 14.

This clone was seen a single time. The chain joins TRBV5-5 to TRBJ1-1; 8 nucleotides line up with TRBD1. The CDR3 has 17 residues. Germline CDR1 SGHKS, CDR2 YYEKEE (reference sequence). V lost 0 bases to trimming and J lost 1 base; unmatched junction nucleotides: 8. CDR3 region: CASSLDRGSLQNTEAFF. CDR3 in DNA: TGTGCCAGCAGCTTGGACAGGGGGAGTTTGCAGAACACTGAAGCTTTCTTT.

The rearrangement links TRBV6-5 to TRBJ1-1; tentatively, D is TRBD1 (6 bases). Deletions cut 7 bases from V and 11 bases from J, with 14 bases between. The CDR3 has 11 residues. Germline CDR1 reads MNHEY; CDR2 reads SVGAGI. CDR3 bases: TGTGCCAGCACCCGAGGGGGATCGGCTTTCTTT. This translates into CASTRGGSAFF.

This clone has more than one count but fewer than ten. The chain combines TRBV20-1 with TRBJ2-2; no reliable D call. The CDR3 has 12 amino acids. Trimming removed 3 bases from V and 5 bases from J, with 7 bases in between. The germline CDR1 and CDR2 sequences are DFQATT and SNEGSKA (reference sequence). The DNA of the CDR3 is TGCAGTGCTAGTAGTGTTACCGGGGAGCTGTTTTTT. It codes for CSASSVTGELFF.

The genes are TRBV5-1 and TRBJ2-7, with 9 bases fitting TRBD1. This CDR3 has 14 amino acids. In germline, CDR1 is SGHRS, CDR2 YFSETQ. The V gene end was trimmed by 4 bases and the J gene end by 5 bases; junction bases not matched to a gene: 7. The CDR3: CASSPQTGGNEQYF. The CDR3, as DNA: TGCGCCAGCAGCCCCCAGACAGGGGGGAACGAGCAGTACTTC. The full variable domain, its missing parts supplied by reference TRBV5-1 and TRBJ2-7, is KAGVTQTPRYLIKTRGQQVTLSCSPISGHRSVSWYQQTPGQGLQFLFEYFSETQRNKGNFPGRFSGRQFSNSRSEMNVSTLELGDSALYLCASSPQTGGNEQYFGPGTRLTVT.

The chain combines TRBV28 with TRBJ2-1, with D unclear. CDR3 length: 15 residues. Germline-derived CDR1 and CDR2 are MDHEN and SYDVKM. Trimming cost V 5 bases and J 10 bases, with 21 bases left between them. CDR3 region: CASSVDWNTGREQFF. CDR3 nucleotide sequence: TGTGCCAGCAGTGTAGACTGGAACACTGGGCGGGAGCAGTTCTTC.

The chain couples TRBV20-1 to TRBJ2-7; no definite D call. This CDR3 has 13 amino acids. The V gene lost 5 bases and the J gene lost 0 bases, with 11 bases spanning the gap. Per germline, CDR1 DFQATT and CDR2 SNEGSKA (reference sequence). CDR3 residues: CSARGLSSYEQYF. The CDR3 DNA reads as TGCAGTGCTCGTGGGTTGAGCTCCTACGAGCAGTACTTC.

The chain uses TRBV5-1 and TRBJ1-1, with D unresolved. Germline CDR1 is SGHRS and CDR2 is YFSETQ. This CDR3 contains 14 residues. V lost 2 bases, J lost 4 bases, and 12 bases lay in between. CDR3 bases: TGCGCCAGCAGCTTCACATGGGGTGGCACTGAAGCTTTCTTT. Its protein product is CASSFTWGGTEAFF.

This sequence joins TRBV27 and TRBJ2-1, with 11 bases identical to TRBD2. With V trimmed by 2 bases and J by 3 bases, 3 bases remained unmatched. The CDR3 extends over 16 amino acids. Germline V CDR1 and CDR2: MNHEY, SMNVEV (reference sequence). The CDR3 DNA sequence: TGTGCCAGCAGTTTAACTAGCGGGAGCCTCTACAATGAGCAGTTCTTC. Encoded protein: CASSLTSGSLYNEQFF.

V and J are TRBV9 and TRBJ2-5; 12 bases fit TRBD2. Germline trimming cut 0 bases from V and 4 bases from J; bases unmatched to any gene: 7. Germline V lookup: CDR1 SGDLS, CDR2 YYNGEE. CDR3 length: 17 residues. CDR3 in amino acids: CASSVGPSGRATETQYF. CDR3 nucleotide sequence: TGTGCCAGCAGCGTAGGCCCTAGCGGGAGGGCCACAGAGACCCAGTACTTC. Supplemented by reference TRBV9 and TRBJ2-5, the full variable domain reads DSGVTQTPKHLITATGQRVTLRCSPRSGDLSVYWYQQSLDQGLQFLIQYYNGEERAKGNILERFSAQQFPDLHSELNLSSLELGDSALYFCASSVGPSGRATETQYFGPGTRLLVL.

J is TRBJ2-3 and V is TRBV20-1; D not resolved. Germline V gene data show CDR1 as DFQATT and CDR2 as SNEGSKA (reference sequence). Trimming stripped 3 bases from V and 6 bases from J, with 22 bases between. The CDR3 runs to 16 residues. CDR3: CSASFPVGSIPDTQYF. In DNA form, the CDR3 reads TGCAGTGCTAGTTTTCCCGTCGGTTCTATCCCGGATACGCAGTATTTT.

The gene calls are TRBV24-1 and TRBJ2-5; perhaps TRBD1 as D (6 bases). The V and J ends lost 5 bases and 5 bases respectively, with 8 bases between them. CDR1 and CDR2 (germline): KGHDR, SFDVKD. The CDR3 covers 12 residues. The CDR3 spells CATSVTGETQYF. As DNA, the CDR3 is TGTGCCACCAGTGTCACAGGGGAGACCCAGTACTTC.

J is TRBJ2-7 and V is TRBV5-1; TRBD1 might be the D (5 bases). The CDR3 runs 16 residues. CDR1 is SGHRS, CDR2 YFSETQ, per germline. The V end lost 0 bases, the J end lost 3 bases, and 16 bases lay between the germline ends. CDR3 DNA: TGCGCCAGCAGCTTGGGTTATGGGGCAGACCACTACGAGCAGTACTTC. Amino acids: CASSLGYGADHYEQYF. The full variable domain, its missing parts supplied by reference TRBV5-1 and TRBJ2-7, is KAGVTQTPRYLIKTRGQQVTLSCSPISGHRSVSWYQQTPGQGLQFLFEYFSETQRNKGNFPGRFSGRQFSNSRSEMNVSTLELGDSALYLCASSLGYGADHYEQYFGPGTRLTVT.

The sample holds a few counts of this clone. The rearrangement joins TRBV2 to TRBJ2-7, with D perhaps matching TRBD1 (5 bases). This CDR3 comprises 14 residues. V dropped 5 bases and J dropped 1 base, with 12 bases sitting between them. The germline gives CDR1 SNHLY, CDR2 FYNNEI. CDR3 in DNA: TGTGCCAGCAGTTTAGGGTCAGGGTCCTACGAGCAGTACTTC. It yields the protein CASSLGSGSYEQYF.

The V gene is TRBV6-5, the J gene TRBJ2-1; D possibly corresponds to TRBD2 (6 bases). CDR3 length: 15 residues. Germline-derived CDR1 and CDR2 are MNHEY and SVGAGI. V lost 5 bases and J lost 6, with 17 bases in between. The CDR3 loop is CASSRETQGVNEQFF. CDR3 in DNA: TGTGCCAGCAGTCGGGAGACCCAGGGAGTCAATGAGCAGTTCTTC.

The chain recombines TRBV2 with TRBJ2-7; 8 nucleotides align to TRBD1. Germline V CDR1 and CDR2: SNHLY, FYNNEI. CDR3 length: 14 residues. With V trimmed by 6 bases and J by 1 base, 5 bases remained unmatched. CDR3 in amino acids: CASRAGTGSYEQYF. The CDR3 DNA is TGTGCCAGCAGGGCCGGGACAGGTTCCTACGAGCAGTACTTC.

This chain links TRBV28 with TRBJ2-7, with D uncertain. Trimming took 4 bases from V and 0 from J, leaving 19 bases between them. Germline V CDR1 and CDR2: MDHEN, SYDVKM. The CDR3 covers 17 residues. The CDR3 reads CASSSVPQVASSYEQYF. In DNA, the CDR3 is TGTGCCAGCAGTTCGGTCCCCCAAGTGGCCTCCTCCTACGAGCAGTACTTC.

This chain connects TRBV7-9 to TRBJ2-2; 7 nucleotides match TRBD1. This CDR3 has 16 residues. J lost 2 bases, V lost 6 bases, and 9 bases had no gene match. Germline V gives CDR1 SEHNR, CDR2 FQNEAQ (reference sequence). The CDR3 nucleotides are TGTGCCAGCAGTCAACAGGGGCTTGGAAACACCGGGGAGCTGTTTTTT. This translates into CASSQQGLGNTGELFF.

The rearrangement joins TRBV4-1 to TRBJ2-5; a weak D match, TRBD2 (6 bases). Trimming left V 1 base short and J 5 bases short, with 20 bases between. The CDR3 runs 17 residues. Germline CDR1 reads MGHRA; CDR2 reads YSYEKL. The DNA of the CDR3 is TGCGCCAGCAGCCAAGCTCCAGCGGCAGTACGGGGGGAGACCCAGTACTTC. This gives the protein CASSQAPAAVRGETQYF.

This clone was observed a handful of times. V is TRBV7-9 and J is TRBJ2-1, with 7 nucleotides matching TRBD2. The V segment lost 2 bases and the J segment 6 bases; nucleotides outside the gene matches: 10. This CDR3 is 16 amino acids long. Per germline, CDR1 SEHNR and CDR2 FQNEAQ (reference sequence). This CDR3 reads CASSLTGLSPVNEQFF. In DNA form, the CDR3 reads TGTGCCAGCAGCTTAACGGGACTATCCCCCGTCAATGAGCAGTTCTTC.

The chain couples TRBV6-1 to TRBJ1-5; D perhaps matches TRBD1 (5 bases). This CDR3 is built from 14 residues. The germline V gene encodes CDR1 MNHNS and CDR2 SASEGT. V was pared by 2 bases and J by 9 bases, with 14 bases between. DNA for the CDR3: TGTGCCAGCAGTGAATGGCAGGGATCTTTGCCCCAGCATTTT. Its translation: CASSEWQGSLPQHF.